Listed below are T cell receptor beta chains from one sample, sequenced in a study of PD-L1 blockade in urothelial cancer. Measured with immunoSEQ multiplex PCR; TCRdb has only the in-frame clones, and not every one. The sample consists of roughly 40,000 clones, roughly 84% of them appearing once. The specimen was PBMCs, collected around atezolizumab (anti-PD-L1) treatment. The receptors come from a donor aged 40 or over with urothelial cancer. Both conserved end residues are part of each CDR3. Fields, in order: V gene, J gene, CDR3 protein.

v_gene: TRBV6-5
j_gene: TRBJ1-2
CDR3aa: CASSPRGTRGYTF

v_gene: TRBV7-9
j_gene: TRBJ2-5
CDR3aa: CASSLPGPGETQYF

v_gene: TRBV19
j_gene: TRBJ1-1
CDR3aa: CASMPTGAGSMNTEAFF

v_gene: TRBV7-6
j_gene: TRBJ2-7
CDR3aa: CASSLQLGQGYGEQYF

v_gene: TRBV25-1
j_gene: TRBJ2-2
CDR3aa: CASSARQGSLNTGELFF

v_gene: TRBV10-3
j_gene: TRBJ2-1
CDR3aa: CAISRELAGGGNEQFF

v_gene: TRBV29-1
j_gene: TRBJ2-7
CDR3aa: CSVETGGNQQYF

v_gene: TRBV7-2
j_gene: TRBJ2-7
CDR3aa: CASSLRQGWGEQYF

v_gene: TRBV6-4
j_gene: TRBJ1-5
CDR3aa: CASSEGWQGARWGNQPQHF

v_gene: TRBV6-6
j_gene: TRBJ1-5
CDR3aa: CASTIAGVSQPQHF

v_gene: TRBV4-3
j_gene: TRBJ1-1
CDR3aa: CASSPTLQGARTEAFF

v_gene: TRBV28
j_gene: TRBJ1-2
CDR3aa: CASSRPGQGNYGYTF

v_gene: TRBV18
j_gene: TRBJ1-1
CDR3aa: CASSPRIQGDTEAFF

v_gene: TRBV10-3
j_gene: TRBJ2-7
CDR3aa: CAISNKGQLTYEQYF

v_gene: TRBV4-3
j_gene: TRBJ1-1
CDR3aa: CASSQEPGVTEAFF

v_gene: TRBV10-3
j_gene: TRBJ1-2
CDR3aa: CAIRVDSFYGYTF

v_gene: TRBV9
j_gene: TRBJ1-2
CDR3aa: CASSARDSTSYGYTF

v_gene: TRBV7-2
j_gene: TRBJ1-1
CDR3aa: CASSLGGGWRVAEAFF